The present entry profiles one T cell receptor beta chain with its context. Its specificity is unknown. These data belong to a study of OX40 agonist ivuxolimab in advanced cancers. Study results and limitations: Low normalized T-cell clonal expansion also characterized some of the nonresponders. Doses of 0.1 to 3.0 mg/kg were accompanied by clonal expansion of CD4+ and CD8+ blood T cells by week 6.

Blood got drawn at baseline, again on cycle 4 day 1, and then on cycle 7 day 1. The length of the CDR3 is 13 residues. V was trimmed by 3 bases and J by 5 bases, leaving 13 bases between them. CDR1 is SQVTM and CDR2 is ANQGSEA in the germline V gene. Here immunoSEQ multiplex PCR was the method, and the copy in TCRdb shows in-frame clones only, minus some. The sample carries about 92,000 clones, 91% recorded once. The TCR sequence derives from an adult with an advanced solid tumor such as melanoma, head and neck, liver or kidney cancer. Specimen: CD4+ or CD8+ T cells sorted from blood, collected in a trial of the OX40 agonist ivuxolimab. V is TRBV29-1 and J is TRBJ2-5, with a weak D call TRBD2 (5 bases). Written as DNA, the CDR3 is TGCAGCGTTGACGGCCTAGCCCTCGAGACCCAGTACTTC. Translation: CSVDGLALETQYF.